This T cell receptor (beta chain) is from a study of T cells in Graves' hyperthyroidism and ophthalmopathy. Overall study context: The blood sample was taken at first diagnosis, before treatment began.

It was RNA transcripts that yielded the amplified TCR beta CDR3 regions. TCR CDR3 underwent first-round RT-PCR with the HTBI primer set. Each CDR3 protein is one row after TCRdb ran MiXCR on the multiplex PCR reads. The table has about 840,000 distinct CDR3 sequences, about 38% seen once; the top ten hold approximately 8.7%. Germline V gene data show CDR1 as PRHDT and CDR2 as FYEKMQ (reference sequence). V was clipped by 8 bases and J by 1 base, with 14 bases between them. The CDR3 runs to 14 residues. The rearrangement links TRBV13 to TRBJ2-5; TRBD2 might be the D (6 bases). Material for sequencing was blood. This sequence was found in a man between 18 and 35 years old with Graves' hyperthyroidism. CDR3 amino acids: CASRQRDFQETQYF. CDR3 in DNA: TGTGCCAGCCGCCAACGGGACTTCCAAGAGACCCAGTACTTC.